The sequence of this T cell receptor beta chain was determined in a study of Ad26.COV2.S vaccination and SARS-CoV-2 variants. This CDR3 has 13 amino acids. Looked up from germline, CDR1 is SGHAT and CDR2 is FQDESV (reference sequence). The V gene lost 1 base and the J gene lost 5 bases, with 8 bases spanning the gap. Treatment meaning: around 19 received Ad26.COV2.S at low or high dose, single or two shots; five or six received placebo; per-sample allocation not given. Collection of the samples took place on day 63 after the first injection of vaccine or placebo. Measured with immunoSEQ multiplex PCR; TCRdb has only the in-frame clones, and not every one. Of about 480,000 clones in the sample, approximately 88% are singletons; the top ten hold around 13%.

Sequences were derived from peripheral blood, sampled in a trial of Ad26.COV2.S vaccine versus placebo. The source is a person aged 18-60 years who received the Ad26.COV2.S COVID-19 vaccine or a placebo. V and J are TRBV11-1 and TRBJ2-5; D gene unclear. The CDR3 DNA sequence: TGTGCCAGCAGCTTAGAAGCGTGGGAGACCCAGTACTTC. It encodes CASSLEAWETQYF.